This TCR beta chain was identified during a study of blood T cell repertoires in COVID-19. Study as a whole: The study drew acute and convalescent COVID-19 samples from the United States, Italy and Spain. Sources were T cells, B-cell-depleted T cells, or PBMCs; the material itself was cDNA or gDNA.

TCRdb's copy holds only in-frame clones and misses some; the assay was immunoSEQ multiplex PCR. The repertoire includes about 190,000 clones, around 85% of them detected once, and roughly an eighth sits in the top ten. J gave up 3 bases and V 7 bases, and 18 bases lay outside the gene matches. The CDR3 covers 17 residues. Germline lookup yields CDR1 MNHEY and CDR2 SMNVEV (reference sequence). The chain links TRBV27 to TRBJ2-7; TRBD1 matches 7 bases. Sample: peripheral blood. The clonotype was recovered from a woman aged 50 to 60 with acute or convalescent COVID-19. The CDR3 bases are TGTGCCAGCACCCCCCGTGAGAGGGGACAGAGAAACTACGAGCAGTACTTC. It translates to CASTPRERGQRNYEQYF.